This T cell receptor beta chain was found in a study of multiple sclerosis patients with progressive multifocal leukoencephalopathy. Only in-frame clones appear in the TCRdb table, and some are missing; sequencing was by immunoSEQ multiplex PCR. The sample yields 25,000 to 35,000 clones, 80% to 90% seen once. Time point specified: time of PML onset. PML in natalizumab-treated patients developed after between about 15 and 56 months of natalizumab therapy. T3 refers to blood collected at the onset of PML. V lost 5 bases and J lost 3, with 8 bases in between. There are 13 residues in the CDR3. Germline V gives CDR1 MNHEY, CDR2 SVGAGI. Concerning this clone itself: Other DNA sequences of this sample code for an identical CDR3.

The sequenced sample was PBMCs, obtained from a patient treated with natalizumab. The sequence was obtained from a woman in her 40s with progressive multifocal leukoencephalopathy. The rearrangement joins TRBV6-5 to TRBJ1-3, with D possibly matching TRBD1 (5 bases). The CDR3 sequence is CASSGDRGNTIYF. The CDR3, as DNA: TGTGCCAGCAGTGGGGACCGTGGAAACACCATATATTTT.